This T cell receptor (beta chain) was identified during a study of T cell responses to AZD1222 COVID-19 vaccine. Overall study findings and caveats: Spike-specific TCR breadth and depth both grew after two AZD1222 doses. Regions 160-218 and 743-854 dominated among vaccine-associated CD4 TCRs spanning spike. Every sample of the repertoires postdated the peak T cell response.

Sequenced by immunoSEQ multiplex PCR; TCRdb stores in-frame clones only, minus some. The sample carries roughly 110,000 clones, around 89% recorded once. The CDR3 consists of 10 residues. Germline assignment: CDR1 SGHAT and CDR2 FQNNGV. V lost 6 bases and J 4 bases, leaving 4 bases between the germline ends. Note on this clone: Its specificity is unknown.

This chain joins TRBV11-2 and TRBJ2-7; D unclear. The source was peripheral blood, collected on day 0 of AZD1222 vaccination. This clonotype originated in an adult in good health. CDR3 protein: CASSRYEQYF. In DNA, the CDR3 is TGTGCCAGCAGTCGGTACGAGCAGTACTTC.